This T cell receptor beta chain was documented in a study of cytomegalovirus exposure and HLA in healthy donors. The ends were cut back, 7 bases at V and 6 bases at J, with 8 bases in the middle. The CDR3 spans 11 residues. Germline CDR1 reads SEHNR; CDR2 reads FQNEAQ (reference sequence). The PCR contained 60 Vbeta and 13 Jbeta primers. Clones were sequenced by immunoSEQ multiplex PCR, and TCRdb holds only the in-frame ones, with some missing. The sample table includes approximately 150,000 clones. The receptor was isolated from a middle-aged woman in good health and CMV-seronegative. The chain links TRBV7-9 to TRBJ2-3; D may be TRBD2 (7 bases). The sample consisted of PBMCs. For the CDR3, the DNA is TGTGCCAGCAAGGGGGGGGATACGCAGTATTTT. As protein: CASKGGDTQYF.